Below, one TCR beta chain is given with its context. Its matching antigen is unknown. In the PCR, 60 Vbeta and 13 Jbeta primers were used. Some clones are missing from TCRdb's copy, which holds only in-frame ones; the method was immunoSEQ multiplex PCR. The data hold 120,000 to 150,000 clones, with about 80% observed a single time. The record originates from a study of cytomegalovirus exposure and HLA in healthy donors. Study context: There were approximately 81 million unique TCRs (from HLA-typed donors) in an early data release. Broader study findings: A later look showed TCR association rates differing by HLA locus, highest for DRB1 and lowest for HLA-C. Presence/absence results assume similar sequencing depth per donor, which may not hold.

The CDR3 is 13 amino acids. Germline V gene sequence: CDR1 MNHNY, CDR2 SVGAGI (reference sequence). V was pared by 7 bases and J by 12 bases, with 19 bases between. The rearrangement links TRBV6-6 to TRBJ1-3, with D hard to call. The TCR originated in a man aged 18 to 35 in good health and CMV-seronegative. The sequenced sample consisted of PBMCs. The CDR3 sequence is CASTPRSGDVIYF. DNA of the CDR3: TGTGCCAGCACTCCCCGCTCGGGTGATGTCATATATTTT.